The 30 T cell receptor beta chains in this list originate from one sample, sequenced in a study of identifying expanded T cells in peripheral blood. Sequencing was performed with immunoSEQ multiplex PCR; in TCRdb, only in-frame clones are kept and a portion is missing. The sample carries about 94,000 clones, around 90% recorded once. The material sequenced was blood. The receptors were gathered from a person between 18 and 70 years old in good health.

The chain employs TRBV7-9 and TRBJ1-2; D is uncertain. The CDR3 totals 13 residues. CDR1 is SEHNR and CDR2 is FQNEAQ in the germline V gene (reference sequence). Trimming removed 2 bases at V and 6 bases at J, with 10 bases between. The CDR3 sequence is CASSLYEGNGYTF. The CDR3 nucleotides read TGTGCCAGCAGCTTATATGAGGGAAATGGCTACACCTTC. The variable domain in full, completed from reference TRBV7-9 and TRBJ1-2, reads DTGVSQNPRHKITKRGQNVTFRCDPISEHNRLYWYRQTLGQGPEFLTYFQNEAQLEKSRLLSDRFSAERPKGSFSTLEIQRTEQGDSAMYLCASSLYEGNGYTFGSGTRLTVV.

The chain carries TRBV19 and TRBJ2-1; D may be TRBD1 or TRBD2 (6 bases each). Per germline, CDR1 LNHDA and CDR2 SQIVND (reference sequence). The ends were cut back, 7 bases at V and 1 base at J, with 17 bases in the middle. CDR3 length: 16 residues. In DNA, the CDR3 is TGTGCCAGTACCCCGGGGGTAACAGGGTCCTACAATGAGCAGTTCTTC. It is translated as CASTPGVTGSYNEQFF.

The genes are TRBV9 and TRBJ1-5, with no clear D. Germline CDR1 is SGDLS and CDR2 is YYNGEE. This CDR3 has 15 residues. Trimming cost V 0 bases and J 0 bases, with 7 bases left between them. The CDR3 region has the DNA TGTGCCAGCAGCGTAGAAGGGTTTAGCAATCAGCCCCAGCATTTT. Translating gives CASSVEGFSNQPQHF. The full variable domain, rest sourced from reference TRBV9 and TRBJ1-5, is DSGVTQTPKHLITATGQRVTLRCSPRSGDLSVYWYQQSLDQGLQFLIQYYNGEERAKGNILERFSAQQFPDLHSELNLSSLELGDSALYFCASSVEGFSNQPQHFGDGTRLSIL.

The chain combines TRBV5-1 with TRBJ2-4; 7 bases are shared with TRBD2. V gave up 6 bases and J gave up 2 bases; unmatched junction bases: 2. CDR3 length equals 13 residues. CDR1 and CDR2 (germline): SGHRS, YFSETQ. The chain's CDR3 is CASTGGTKNIQYF. The CDR3 DNA sequence: TGCGCCAGCACGGGGGGTACCAAAAACATTCAGTACTTC.

The genes are TRBV7-9 and TRBJ1-1; D possibly corresponds to TRBD1 (5 bases). CDR1 is SEHNR, CDR2 FQNEAQ, per germline (reference sequence). This CDR3 is 13 amino acids long. The germline V and J ends were trimmed by 4 bases and 8 bases, with 14 bases remaining between them. The CDR3 loop reads CASSSTGTLEAFF. CDR3 in DNA: TGTGCCAGCAGCTCCACCGGGACTTTAGAAGCTTTCTTT.

The chain combines TRBV27 with TRBJ1-6; D perhaps matches TRBD1 (5 bases). Germline lookup yields CDR1 MNHEY and CDR2 SMNVEV (reference sequence). There are 16 residues in the CDR3. Between the trimmed V and J ends, which lost 5 bases and 5 bases, there was a span of 16 bases. The CDR3 loop reads CASSTRAVGDNSPLHF. The CDR3 DNA is TGTGCCAGCAGTACCCGCGCTGTAGGGGATAATTCACCCCTCCACTTT.

CDR3 in DNA: TGTGCCAGCTCCGATGGGGAAGCAGATACGCAGTATTTT. Translating it yields CASSDGEADTQYF. The rearrangement joins TRBV18 to TRBJ2-3; D ambiguous. CDR3 size: 13 residues. Germline V gene sequence: CDR1 KGHSH, CDR2 LQKENI. The germline V and J ends were trimmed by 6 bases and 4 bases, with 11 bases remaining between them. The entire variable domain, with the rest obtained from reference TRBV18 and TRBJ2-3, is as follows: NAGVMQNPRHLVRRRGQEARLRCSPMKGHSHVYWYRQLPEEGLKFMVYLQKENIIDESGMPKERFSAEFPKEGPSILRIQQVVRGDSAAYFCASSDGEADTQYFGPGTRLTVL.

This rearrangement joins TRBV6-5 to TRBJ2-7, with unresolved D. Trimming stripped 4 bases from V and 3 bases from J, with 7 bases between. Germline CDR1 MNHEY, CDR2 SVGAGI. The CDR3 is 12 residues long. CDR3 nucleotides: TGTGCCAGCAGTTCCCTGAACTACGAGCAGTACTTC. Translated, it gives CASSSLNYEQYF.

This clone was counted a few times. The rearrangement uses TRBV18 and TRBJ1-5, with D unclear. Trimming left V 6 bases short and J 4 bases short, with 10 bases between. Germline CDR1 and CDR2: KGHSH and LQKENI. The CDR3 consists of 13 residues. The CDR3 DNA follows: TGTGCCAGCTCCCCTGGGGTGAATCAGCCCCAGCATTTT. This encodes CASSPGVNQPQHF.

The V call is TRBV6-6, the J call TRBJ1-3; D is unresolved. The CDR3 is 14 amino acids. The ends were cut back, 6 bases at V and 4 bases at J, with 13 bases in the middle. From germline, CDR1 is MNHNY and CDR2 SVGAGI (reference sequence). The CDR3 loop is CASRPAVVGNTIYF. Written as DNA, the CDR3 is TGTGCCAGCAGGCCTGCGGTGGTAGGAAACACCATATATTTT.

This chain links TRBV11-2 with TRBJ2-7, with D perhaps matching TRBD2 (6 bases). CDR1 is SGHAT and CDR2 is FQNNGV in the germline V gene. The V end lost 5 bases, the J end lost 0 bases, and 11 bases lay between the germline ends. The length of the CDR3 is 14 residues. The CDR3 sequence is CASSGSTSSYEQYF. The CDR3 DNA reads TGTGCCAGCAGCGGATCGACTAGCTCCTACGAGCAGTACTTC.

This sequence joins TRBV14 and TRBJ1-2, with TRBD1 matching over 7 bases. The CDR3 is made up of 13 amino acids. V lost 4 bases and J lost 4; bases outside the gene matches: 3. Per the germline V gene, CDR1 is SGHDN and CDR2 is FVKESK. CDR3 protein: CASSPGTVYGYTF. The CDR3 bases are TGTGCCAGCAGCCCCGGGACAGTCTATGGCTACACCTTC.

J is TRBJ1-5 and V is TRBV27; D is uncertain. V dropped 3 bases and J dropped 3 bases, with 9 bases sitting between them. Per germline, CDR1 MNHEY and CDR2 SMNVEV (reference sequence). This CDR3 spans 14 amino acids. The chain's CDR3 is CASSFSGSNQPQHF. CDR3 nucleotide sequence: TGTGCCAGCAGTTTCTCCGGGTCCAATCAGCCCCAGCATTTT.

V gene TRBV5-1 combines with J gene TRBJ1-2; 7 bases agree with TRBD1. CDR1 and CDR2 from the germline V gene are SGHRS and YFSETQ. This CDR3 contains 16 residues. Unmatched junction bases numbered 12, after V lost 4 bases and J lost 3 bases. The CDR3 reads CASSDTVTGYHYGYTF. In DNA form, the CDR3 reads TGCGCCAGCAGCGATACGGTGACAGGGTATCACTATGGCTACACCTTC.

CDR3 in amino acids: CASSPGADEQYF. The CDR3 DNA sequence: TGTGCCAGCTCACCTGGGGCAGACGAGCAGTACTTC. The chain links TRBV18 to TRBJ2-7, with a tentative D call TRBD1 (5 bases). V lost 3 bases to trimming and J lost 5 bases, with 8 bases between them. The CDR3 spans 12 residues. CDR1 is KGHSH and CDR2 is LQKENI in the germline V gene.

This chain joins TRBV7-9 and TRBJ2-2, with a tentative D call TRBD1 (6 bases). V lost 5 bases and J 5 bases, leaving 21 bases between the germline ends. Germline V lookup: CDR1 SEHNR, CDR2 FQNEAQ (reference sequence). The CDR3 contains 17 residues. The CDR3 DNA reads TGTGCCAGCAGCCGTAGACAAGGGCCCCAGGGGACCGGGGAGCTGTTTTTT. It encodes CASSRRQGPQGTGELFF.

This sequence joins TRBV7-8 and TRBJ2-7, with 7 positions matching TRBD2. The CDR3 totals 16 residues. V gave up 5 bases and J gave up 3 bases; unmatched junction bases: 13. Germline lookup yields CDR1 SGHVS and CDR2 FQNEAQ. CDR3 nucleotide sequence: TGTGCCAGCAGCAACGAGGGGCTAGCGGTGAACTACGAGCAGTACTTC. Encoded protein: CASSNEGLAVNYEQYF.

The V and J genes are TRBV30 and TRBJ2-3, with D perhaps TRBD1 or TRBD2 (5 bases each). Germline lookup yields CDR1 GTSNPN and CDR2 SVGIG (reference sequence). The CDR3 is 15 residues long. V lost 2 bases, J lost 2 bases, and 14 bases lay in between. The CDR3 nucleotides read TGTGCCTGGAGTCCCCGACTGGGACCCACAGATACGCAGTATTTT. It is translated as CAWSPRLGPTDTQYF. Full variable domain (remainder filled in from reference TRBV30 and TRBJ2-3): SQTIHQWPATLVQPVGSPLSLECTVEGTSNPNLYWYRQAAGRGLQLLFYSVGIGQISSEVPQNLSASRPQDRQFILSSKKLLLSDSGFYLCAWSPRLGPTDTQYFGPGTRLTVL.

The chain uses TRBV10-3 and TRBJ2-3, with TRBD1 as a possible D gene (6 bases). Trimming took off 6 bases at V and 3 bases at J, with 10 bases between the two ends. The germline V gene has CDR1 ENHRY and CDR2 SYGVKD. The CDR3 length is 13 residues. CDR3 nucleotides: TGTGCCATCAGGGCAGGGGCTACAGATACGCAGTATTTT. This sequence encodes CAIRAGATDTQYF.

The rearrangement links TRBV19 to TRBJ2-7, with 8 positions matching TRBD1. Unmatched junction bases numbered 8, after V lost 3 bases and J lost 1 base. Germline assignment: CDR1 LNHDA and CDR2 SQIVND (reference sequence). The CDR3 loop spans 16 amino acids. CDR3 DNA sequence: TGTGCCAGTAGTATTGCCAGGGGGCGCGGGTCCTACGAGCAGTACTTC. Translation gives CASSIARGRGSYEQYF.

V is TRBV4-2 and J is TRBJ2-5; D is tentatively TRBD1 or TRBD2 (7 bases each). The CDR3 consists of 14 residues. The germline CDR1 and CDR2 sequences are LGHNA and YNFKEQ. Trimming stripped 4 bases from V and 1 base from J, with 10 bases between. The CDR3 spells CASSPGGAQETQYF. For the CDR3, the DNA is TGTGCCAGCAGCCCAGGGGGGGCCCAAGAGACCCAGTACTTC.

V usage is TRBV10-2 and J usage is TRBJ1-5; the D gene is possibly TRBD1 (6 bases). This CDR3 comprises 16 residues. Deletions cut 0 bases from V and 1 base from J, with 10 bases between. Germline CDR1 WSHSY, CDR2 SAAADI. The CDR3 sequence: CASSESGGLSNQPQHF. CDR3 in DNA: TGCGCCAGCAGTGAGTCGGGGGGGCTAAGCAATCAGCCCCAGCATTTT.

The chain uses TRBV7-3 and TRBJ2-1; 9 bases match TRBD1. Per the germline V gene, CDR1 is SGHTA and CDR2 is FQGTGA. Trimming at V came to 1 base and at J to 3 bases, leaving 7 bases not matched to a gene. The CDR3 is 17 residues long. This chain's CDR3 is CASSLRGDRVGYNEQFF. The CDR3 coding sequence is TGTGCCAGCAGCTTAAGGGGGGACAGGGTCGGCTACAATGAGCAGTTCTTC.

This clone was observed a few times. J is TRBJ1-6 and V is TRBV2; 7 bases are shared with TRBD1. The V and J ends lost 5 bases and 6 bases, in that order; junction bases with no gene match: 4. Germline V gives CDR1 SNHLY, CDR2 FYNNEI. This CDR3 has 14 residues. CDR3 loop: CASSRDSVNSPLHF. The CDR3 DNA reads as TGTGCCAGCAGTCGGGACAGCGTTAATTCACCCCTCCACTTT.

This chain connects TRBV19 to TRBJ2-7; the D gene could be TRBD1 or TRBD2 (5 bases each). V gave up 9 bases and J gave up 1 base, with 19 bases separating them. CDR1 LNHDA and CDR2 SQIVND come from the germline V gene (reference sequence). The CDR3 extends over 15 amino acids. CDR3 sequence: CASGLGDSSSYEQYF. DNA for the CDR3: TGTGCCAGCGGGTTGGGGGATTCATCGTCCTACGAGCAGTACTTC.

Only one count was recorded for this clone. V and J are TRBV18 and TRBJ1-5, with unresolved D. CDR3 length: 13 residues. Looked up from germline, CDR1 is KGHSH and CDR2 is LQKENI. V was shortened by 3 bases and J by 7 bases, with 10 bases between the two germline ends. The CDR3 protein is CASSPSGSQPQHF. CDR3 DNA sequence: TGTGCCAGCTCACCGAGCGGGAGCCAGCCCCAGCATTTT.

The chain uses TRBV5-1 and TRBJ2-3, with a possible D match to TRBD1 (5 bases). Germline CDR1 and CDR2: SGHRS and YFSETQ. CDR3 length equals 15 residues. The V end lost 2 bases, the J end lost 0 bases, and 10 bases lay between the germline ends. This CDR3 is CASSLDSPSTDTQYF. Written as DNA, the CDR3 is TGCGCCAGCAGCTTAGACAGCCCCAGCACAGATACGCAGTATTTT. Filled out from reference TRBV5-1 and TRBJ2-3, the complete variable domain reads KAGVTQTPRYLIKTRGQQVTLSCSPISGHRSVSWYQQTPGQGLQFLFEYFSETQRNKGNFPGRFSGRQFSNSRSEMNVSTLELGDSALYLCASSLDSPSTDTQYFGPGTRLTVL.

CDR3 sequence reads: CASPGGQCTRHQETQYF. In DNA form, the CDR3 reads TGCGCCAGCCCAGGGGGACAGTGTACACGGCACCAAGAGACCCAGTACTTC. The rearrangement uses TRBV10-1 and TRBJ2-5, with 7 positions matching TRBD1. Germline trimming cut 8 bases from V and 0 bases from J; bases unmatched to any gene: 15. Germline loops: CDR1 WNHNN, CDR2 SYGVQD (reference sequence). This CDR3 spans 17 amino acids.

The chain uses TRBV14 and TRBJ1-5; TRBD1 aligns across 8 bases. The ends lost 4 bases at V and 0 bases at J; junction bases unmatched: 8. Germline CDR1 is SGHDN and CDR2 is FVKESK. This CDR3 contains 17 residues. In DNA, the CDR3 is TGTGCCAGCAGCCTAGATGAGGGACAGGATAGCAATCAGCCCCAGCATTTT. This sequence encodes CASSLDEGQDSNQPQHF.

CDR3 protein: CASSPLGANSGEKLFF. The CDR3 region has the DNA TGCGCCAGCAGCCCCCTCGGGGCCAACTCGGGGGAAAAACTGTTTTTT. V gene TRBV4-1 combines with J gene TRBJ1-4; D may be TRBD1 (5 bases). The V and J ends lost 4 bases and 8 bases respectively, with 20 bases between them. The CDR3 runs 16 residues. Germline CDR1 and CDR2: MGHRA and YSYEKL.